Following are 20 T cell receptor beta chains from one sample sequenced in a study of T cells in Graves' hyperthyroidism and ophthalmopathy. RNA transcripts were the template for amplifying TCR beta CDR3 regions. Carried out on the TCR CDR3, a first-round RT-PCR used the HTBI primer set. MiXCR, run by TCRdb on the multiplex PCR reads, gives a single entry per CDR3 protein. The sample shows about 340,000 distinct CDR3 sequences, about 18% of them seen only once. Specimen: blood. The source of these receptors is a woman aged 50 to 65 with Graves' hyperthyroidism.

The chain uses TRBV7-6 and TRBJ2-1, with 13 positions matching TRBD2. The V gene end was trimmed by 2 bases and the J gene end by 7 bases; junction bases not matched to a gene: 5. The V gene's germline CDR1 is SGHVS and CDR2 FNYEAQ. The CDR3 is 16 amino acids. CDR3 in amino acids: CASSLRGTSGENEQFF. CDR3 DNA: TGTGCCAGCAGCTTACGGGGGACTAGCGGGGAGAATGAGCAGTTCTTC.

At least ten counts were recorded for this clonotype. The chain links TRBV5-8 to TRBJ2-1; D possibly corresponds to TRBD2 (6 bases). From germline, CDR1 is SGHTS and CDR2 YDEGEE. The CDR3 is 13 amino acids. Trimming removed 0 bases at V and 8 bases at J, with 9 bases between. The CDR3 nucleotides are TGTGCCAGCAGCTTGGGCGGGGCCGATGAGCAGTTCTTC. Amino acid sequence: CASSLGGADEQFF.

This clonotype was counted only a few times. The rearrangement uses TRBV28 and TRBJ2-3, with 7 bases aligning to TRBD2. Germline values: CDR1 MDHEN, CDR2 SYDVKM. The V segment lost 3 bases and the J segment 3 bases; nucleotides outside the gene matches: 6. This CDR3 is 15 amino acids long. CDR3 in amino acids: CASSFQRDSTDTQYF. CDR3 coding DNA: TGTGCCAGCAGTTTCCAGCGGGATTCAACAGATACGCAGTATTTT.

Many counts were recorded for this clonotype. The J gene is TRBJ1-1, the V gene TRBV2; D not resolved. V lost 4 bases and J lost 8, with 11 bases in between. Germline V gene lookup returns CDR1 SNHLY and CDR2 FYNNEI. The CDR3 is 12 amino acids. The CDR3 spells CASSGSGVEAFF. CDR3 DNA sequence: TGTGCCAGCAGTGGAAGCGGAGTGGAAGCTTTCTTT.

The chain uses TRBV10-3 and TRBJ2-2, with D perhaps TRBD1 (7 bases). V lost 4 bases to trimming and J lost 5 bases, with 11 bases between them. The V gene's germline CDR1 is ENHRY and CDR2 SYGVKD. The CDR3 loop spans 14 amino acids. The CDR3 sequence: CAISGQGGTGELFF. The CDR3 region has the DNA TGTGCCATCAGTGGACAGGGAGGTACCGGGGAGCTGTTTTTT.

The gene calls are TRBV7-2 and TRBJ2-2; tentatively, D is TRBD1 (5 bases). The CDR3 runs 15 residues. Germline assignment: CDR1 SGHTA and CDR2 FQGNSA. The V end was cut by 6 bases, the J end by 0 bases, with 11 bases between. CDR3 DNA: TGTGCCAGCAGTCGCGACAGCGCGAACACCGGGGAGCTGTTTTTT. This encodes CASSRDSANTGELFF.

This clonotype was seen repeatedly, ten times or more. The chain uses TRBV18 and TRBJ2-7; the D gene could be TRBD1 or TRBD2 (5 bases each). Trimming cost V 3 bases and J 7 bases, with 13 bases left between them. Germline assignment: CDR1 KGHSH and CDR2 LQKENI. This CDR3 spans 13 amino acids. The CDR3 sequence is CASSPGTAGEQYF. DNA of the CDR3: TGTGCCAGCTCACCCGGGACGGCAGGGGAGCAGTACTTC. The full variable domain, rest sourced from reference TRBV18 and TRBJ2-7, is NAGVMQNPRHLVRRRGQEARLRCSPMKGHSHVYWYRQLPEEGLKFMVYLQKENIIDESGMPKERFSAEFPKEGPSILRIQQVVRGDSAAYFCASSPGTAGEQYFGPGTRLTVT.

The table lists this clonotype with many counts. The V and J genes are TRBV7-3 and TRBJ2-2, with D unclear. Germline V gene sequence: CDR1 SGHTA, CDR2 FQGTGA. Trimming shortened V by 1 base and J by 6 bases, and 9 bases separated the two germline ends. This CDR3 comprises 14 residues. The DNA of the CDR3 is TGTGCCAGCAGCTTAAATAGTTTTGCCGGGGAGCTGTTTTTT. The encoded protein is CASSLNSFAGELFF. Full variable domain (missing parts from reference TRBV7-3 and TRBJ2-2): GAGVSQTPSNKVTEKGKYVELRCDPISGHTALYWYRQSLGQGPEFLIYFQGTGAADDSGLPNDRFFAVRPEGSVSTLKIQRTERGDSAVYLCASSLNSFAGELFFGEGSRLTVL.

This clonotype was seen many times. This chain joins TRBV15 and TRBJ1-5; tentative D call: TRBD1 (5 bases). The V gene's germline CDR1 is LNHNV and CDR2 YYDKDF (reference sequence). V lost 0 bases to trimming and J lost 0 bases, with 12 bases between them. The CDR3 runs to 17 residues. CDR3 bases: TGTGCCACCAGCAGAGAGGGACCTTTTTCTAGCAATCAGCCCCAGCATTTT. This codes for CATSREGPFSSNQPQHF.

There are many counts of this clonotype. The DNA of the CDR3 is TGCAGTGCTAGAGGGGTAGGGAACTATGGCTACACCTTC. Translated: CSARGVGNYGYTF. This chain connects TRBV20-1 to TRBJ1-2; D not resolved. The CDR3 has 13 amino acids. V was clipped by 1 base and J by 2 bases, with 8 bases between them. CDR1 is DFQATT and CDR2 is SNEGSKA in the germline V gene (reference sequence).

This clonotype was detected ten times or more. The V call is TRBV2, the J call TRBJ1-2, with TRBD1 matching over 7 bases. The CDR3 has 14 residues. The germline gives CDR1 SNHLY, CDR2 FYNNEI. V shed 3 bases and J 7 bases; nucleotides not matched to a gene: 8. DNA of the CDR3: TGTGCCAGCAGTGACAGAAACAGGGGCTCTGGCTACACCTTC. Translating it yields CASSDRNRGSGYTF.

Ten or more counts support this clonotype. The chain is built from TRBV7-8 and TRBJ2-7; 8 bases are shared with TRBD1. Germline V gives CDR1 SGHVS, CDR2 FQNEAQ. J was trimmed by 2 bases and V by 3 bases; bases with no gene match: 6. CDR3 length: 15 residues. Here the CDR3 DNA reads TGTGCCAGCAGCTTCGGACAGGGAATTGCCTACGAGCAGTACTTC. Its translation is CASSFGQGIAYEQYF.

V usage is TRBV5-4 and J usage is TRBJ2-1; no reliable D call. CDR1 is SGHNT, CDR2 YYREEE, per germline (reference sequence). V was cut by 7 bases and J by 0 bases, with 17 bases left in between. CDR3 length: 16 amino acids. The CDR3 region has the DNA TGTGCCAGCTCCCCGCAACCGTCTAGCTCCTACAATGAGCAGTTCTTC. Its translation is CASSPQPSSSYNEQFF. Full variable domain (outside the CDR3, taken from reference TRBV5-4 and TRBJ2-1): ETGVTQSPTHLIKTRGQQVTLRCSSQSGHNTVSWYQQALGQGPQFIFQYYREEENGRGNFPPRFSGLQFPNYSSELNVNALELDDSALYLCASSPQPSSSYNEQFFGPGTRLTVL.

The gene calls are TRBV12-3 or TRBV12-4 and TRBJ2-2; D gene unclear. The CDR3 extends over 17 amino acids. Trimming stripped 3 bases from V and 4 bases from J, with 18 bases between. This CDR3 reads CASSFGFWTSVTGELFF. The DNA for the CDR3 is TGTGCCAGCAGTTTTGGTTTCTGGACGTCGGTCACCGGGGAGCTGTTTTTT.

V and J are TRBV19 and TRBJ2-1, with 12 bases that match TRBD2. The germline V gene encodes CDR1 LNHDA and CDR2 SQIVND (reference sequence). The CDR3 is 16 amino acids. V shed 3 bases, J shed 7 bases, and the junction held 7 bases outside the gene matches. The chain's CDR3 is CASSMWLAGGPNEQFF. In DNA, the CDR3 is TGTGCCAGTAGTATGTGGCTAGCGGGAGGGCCGAATGAGCAGTTCTTC.

This chain links TRBV11-2 with TRBJ1-1, with D hard to call. In germline, CDR1 is SGHAT, CDR2 FQNNGV. Trimming left V 3 bases short and J 1 base short, with 9 bases between. The CDR3 is made up of 14 amino acids. CDR3 loop: CASSLVTPNTEAFF. In DNA, the CDR3 is TGTGCCAGCAGCTTGGTTACCCCGAACACTGAAGCTTTCTTT.

The gene calls are TRBV5-6 and TRBJ2-7; no reliable D call. CDR3 length: 14 amino acids. The germline V gene encodes CDR1 SGHDT and CDR2 YYEEEE. V lost 2 bases to trimming and J lost 0 bases, with 9 bases between them. The CDR3 reads CASSFGRFSYEQYV. In DNA, the CDR3 is TGTGCCAGCAGCTTCGGACGCTTCTCCTACGAGCAGTACGTC.

The chain employs TRBV12-3 or TRBV12-4 and TRBJ1-1, with TRBD1 matching over 7 bases. The CDR3 extends over 12 amino acids. With V trimmed by 4 bases and J by 6 bases, 2 bases remained unmatched. The chain's CDR3 is CASSSRGPEAFF. The CDR3 nucleotides read TGTGCCAGCAGTTCTAGGGGGCCTGAAGCTTTCTTT.

CDR3 sequence reads: CASSPLTGPLAKNIQYF. CDR3 sequence (DNA): TGCGCCAGCAGCCCCTTGACAGGACCACTAGCCAAAAACATTCAGTACTTC. The chain is built from TRBV4-1 and TRBJ2-4, with D possibly matching TRBD1 (6 bases). CDR3 length equals 17 residues. V was pared by 4 bases and J by 0 bases, with 16 bases between. Germline V lookup: CDR1 MGHRA, CDR2 YSYEKL.

This clonotype was counted many times. The chain is built from TRBV12-3 or TRBV12-4 and TRBJ1-1; D not resolved. The CDR3 spans 14 residues. Trimming took off 3 bases at V and 2 bases at J, with 10 bases between the two ends. CDR3 nucleotides: TGTGCCAGCAGTTTTAGCACGACCAACACTGAAGCTTTCTTT. Translation gives CASSFSTTNTEAFF.